This T cell receptor beta chain was identified in a study of blood T cell repertoires in COVID-19. Study summary: Specimens from acute and convalescent COVID-19 originated in the United States, Italy and Spain. T cells, B-cell-depleted T cells, or PBMCs supplied cDNA or gDNA.

CDR1 SGHNT and CDR2 YYREEE come from the germline V gene (reference sequence). This CDR3 has 13 residues. V was pared by 1 base and J by 2 bases, with 6 bases between. Per the study methods: Amplifying reference gene primers gave estimates of nucleated cell counts. Generated by immunoSEQ multiplex PCR, the TCRdb table keeps only in-frame clones and is missing some. D and trimming come from the DNA, and the V and J calls and clone size come from that table. The table lists tens of thousands of clones, about 86% of them singletons, with about 18% in the top ten. The chain recombines TRBV5-4 with TRBJ2-5; D is undetermined. The receptor was derived from a human donor with acute or convalescent COVID-19. The donor label of this sample is uncertain. Material for sequencing was peripheral blood. DNA for the CDR3: TGTGCCAGCAGCTTGAACAGTCAAGAGACCCAGTACTTC. As protein: CASSLNSQETQYF.